The 18 T cell receptor beta chains below come from one sample, sequenced in a study of blood T cell repertoires in COVID-19. Some clones are missing from TCRdb's copy, which holds only in-frame ones; the method was immunoSEQ multiplex PCR. The profile shows roughly 500,000 clones, about 88% of them singletons. The sample comprised PBMCs or T cells enriched from blood (not recorded which). The receptors derive from a woman aged 55-69 years who had recovered from COVID-19.

This clone was observed a single time. CDR3 sequence (DNA): TGTGCCAGCAGTTACTCGGGCGAACCCTCTGGAAACACCATATATTTT. As protein: CASSYSGEPSGNTIYF. This sequence joins TRBV6-6 and TRBJ1-3; the D is unclear. Per the germline V gene, CDR1 is MNHNY and CDR2 is SVGAGI (reference sequence). Between the trimmed V and J ends, which lost 0 bases and 0 bases, there was a span of 9 bases. The CDR3 totals 16 residues.

V and J are TRBV2 and TRBJ1-6, with 7 bases matching TRBD1. This CDR3 contains 14 residues. Germline V gives CDR1 SNHLY, CDR2 FYNNEI. With V trimmed by 6 bases and J by 13 bases, 12 bases remained unmatched. Written as DNA, the CDR3 is TGTGCCAGCAGCCCTGAGGCGGCAGGGGGTCCCCTCCACTTT. This gives the protein CASSPEAAGGPLHF.

The CDR3 DNA is TGCGCCAGCAGCCAAGATGGCAGGGCGGGGGAGCAGTACTTC. It specifies CASSQDGRAGEQYF. V and J are TRBV4-1 and TRBJ2-7; tentative D call: TRBD2 (6 bases). The length of the CDR3 is 14 residues. V lost 0 bases and J lost 7, with 13 bases in between. Germline values: CDR1 MGHRA, CDR2 YSYEKL.

This chain uses TRBV19 with TRBJ2-2; D ambiguous. The germline CDR1 and CDR2 sequences are LNHDA and SQIVND (reference sequence). Trimming shortened V by 3 bases and J by 6 bases, and 11 bases separated the two germline ends. The length of the CDR3 is 14 residues. CDR3 sequence (DNA): TGTGCCAGTAGTATCTCCGGTATCCCCGGGGAGCTGTTTTTT. This codes for CASSISGIPGELFF.

V usage is TRBV4-1 and J usage is TRBJ1-5, with D possibly TRBD1 on 6 matching bases. In germline, CDR1 is MGHRA, CDR2 YSYEKL. Trimming removed 2 bases at V and 4 bases at J, with 15 bases between. The CDR3 is made up of 16 amino acids. CDR3 nucleotide sequence: TGCGCCAGCAGCCAAACACAGGGACGAGTTAATCAGCCCCAGCATTTT. Amino acids: CASSQTQGRVNQPQHF.

Written as DNA, the CDR3 is TGTGCCAGCACCCCCAGGGCTAGCACAGATACGCAGTATTTT. It specifies CASTPRASTDTQYF. V and J are TRBV6-5 and TRBJ2-3; a possible D gene is TRBD1 (5 bases). The CDR3 sequence is 14 residues long. Trimming cost V 7 bases and J 0 bases, with 11 bases left between them. The germline V gene has CDR1 MNHEY and CDR2 SVGAGI.

As to this clone: The same CDR3 arises from other DNA sequences in this sample as well. J is TRBJ2-5 and V is TRBV19, with D perhaps TRBD1 (5 bases). The V gene's germline CDR1 is LNHDA and CDR2 SQIVND (reference sequence). The CDR3 is 13 residues long. V lost 2 bases and J lost 1, with 5 bases in between. The CDR3 DNA sequence: TGTGCCAGTAGTATAAGGGGCCAAGAGACCCAGTACTTC. Translated, it gives CASSIRGQETQYF.

This chain links TRBV6-6 with TRBJ1-2; no reliable D call. This CDR3 has 15 amino acids. Germline V lookup: CDR1 MNHNY, CDR2 SVGAGI (reference sequence). V was trimmed by 0 bases and J by 4 bases, leaving 12 bases between them. CDR3 in amino acids: CASSYSGTSSYGYTF. CDR3 in DNA: TGTGCCAGCAGTTACTCGGGCACCTCCTCCTATGGCTACACCTTC.

This clone has just one count. The chain links TRBV4-1 to TRBJ1-5; 7 nucleotides align to TRBD1. The junction had 6 bases not matched to a gene; V was cut back by 4 bases and J by 3 bases. CDR3 size: 15 residues. Germline V gene lookup returns CDR1 MGHRA and CDR2 YSYEKL. CDR3 loop: CASSPDDRVNQPQHF. DNA of the CDR3: TGCGCCAGCAGCCCGGACGACAGGGTCAATCAGCCCCAGCATTTT.

The chain couples TRBV28 to TRBJ2-2, with D perhaps TRBD1 (5 bases). CDR1 is MDHEN and CDR2 is SYDVKM in the germline V gene. CDR3 size: 17 residues. V dropped 2 bases and J dropped 0 bases, with 13 bases sitting between them. The DNA for the CDR3 is TGTGCCAGCAGTTTAGGCCACCGGACAACGAACACCGGGGAGCTGTTTTTT. Its protein product is CASSLGHRTTNTGELFF.

The chain recombines TRBV19 with TRBJ1-1; possibly TRBD1 for D (6 bases). The CDR3 runs to 14 residues. Germline assignment: CDR1 LNHDA and CDR2 SQIVND (reference sequence). With 5 bases removed from V and 7 bases from J, the gap between germline ends came to 17 bases. CDR3 DNA: TGTGCCAGTAGTGAGGGCGGGGGCCCTTATGAAGCTTTCTTT. It encodes CASSEGGGPYEAFF. Full variable domain (missing parts from reference TRBV19 and TRBJ1-1): DGGITQSPKYLFRKEGQNVTLSCEQNLNHDAMYWYRQDPGQGLRLIYYSQIVNDFQKGDIAEGYSVSREKKESFPLTVTSAQKNPTAFYLCASSEGGGPYEAFFGQGTRLTVV.

The V call is TRBV24-1, the J call TRBJ2-5, with 9 positions matching TRBD1. CDR1 KGHDR and CDR2 SFDVKD come from the germline V gene. J was trimmed by 4 bases and V by 1 base; bases with no gene match: 9. The CDR3 totals 17 residues. CDR3 coding DNA: TGTGCCACCAGTGATTTTCAGACAGGGGGTAGATCAGAGACCCAGTACTTC. Its translation is CATSDFQTGGRSETQYF.

The chain combines TRBV5-1 with TRBJ2-1; D is perhaps TRBD2 (6 bases). CDR1 is SGHRS and CDR2 is YFSETQ in the germline V gene. The CDR3 sequence is 15 residues long. Trimming took 6 bases from V and 3 from J, leaving 16 bases between them. Here the CDR3 reads CASNDRGRNYNEQFF. CDR3 in DNA: TGCGCCAGCAACGACCGGGGGAGGAACTACAATGAGCAGTTCTTC. The full variable domain, rest sourced from reference TRBV5-1 and TRBJ2-1, is KAGVTQTPRYLIKTRGQQVTLSCSPISGHRSVSWYQQTPGQGLQFLFEYFSETQRNKGNFPGRFSGRQFSNSRSEMNVSTLELGDSALYLCASNDRGRNYNEQFFGPGTRLTVL.

The chain combines TRBV25-1 with TRBJ2-3, with TRBD2 matching over 13 bases. The CDR3 totals 16 residues. V lost 2 bases to trimming and J lost 6 bases; unmatched junction nucleotides: 5. The germline CDR1 and CDR2 sequences are MGHDK and SYGVNS. Written as DNA, the CDR3 is TGTGCCAGCAGTGAAGGACTAGCGGGGGTAGGTGATACGCAGTATTTT. Its protein is CASSEGLAGVGDTQYF.

V and J are TRBV12-3 or TRBV12-4 and TRBJ2-7; 9 positions match TRBD1. Trimming at V came to 0 bases and at J to 11 bases, leaving 5 bases not matched to a gene. The CDR3 contains 13 residues. The CDR3 here is CASSLAPGQGKYV. The CDR3 DNA reads as TGTGCCAGCAGTTTAGCTCCGGGACAGGGAAAGTACGTC.

This chain joins TRBV27 and TRBJ1-6; possibly TRBD1 for D (5 bases). Germline-derived CDR1 and CDR2 are MNHEY and SMNVEV (reference sequence). Trimming shortened V by 6 bases and J by 5 bases, and 11 bases separated the two germline ends. CDR3 length: 14 residues. The CDR3 nucleotides are TGTGCCAGCAGACAGGACCCTAATAATTCACCCCTCCACTTT. Amino acids: CASRQDPNNSPLHF.

V is TRBV29-1 and J is TRBJ1-3; the match to TRBD1 covers 7 bases. This CDR3 contains 15 residues. V lost 5 bases, J lost 0 bases, and 7 bases stayed unmatched. The germline V gene encodes CDR1 SQVTM and CDR2 ANQGSEA. CDR3 region: CSVWDSSLSGNTIYF. CDR3 nucleotide sequence: TGCAGCGTTTGGGACAGCTCCCTCTCTGGAAACACCATATATTTT.

To note about this clone: At the DNA level, this CDR3 is encoded by other sequences in the same sample as well. This sequence joins TRBV5-1 and TRBJ2-5; D possibly corresponds to TRBD2 (5 bases). Germline CDR1 reads SGHRS; CDR2 reads YFSETQ. The CDR3 spans 14 residues. The V end was cut by 2 bases, the J end by 2 bases, with 10 bases between. The CDR3 nucleotides read TGCGCCAGCAGCTTCCCCGGGGTTCAAGAGACCCAGTACTTC. It is translated as CASSFPGVQETQYF.